This TCR beta chain was recovered during a study of OX40 agonist ivuxolimab in advanced cancers. On the study more broadly: Ivuxolimab, an agonistic anti-OX40 (CD134) antibody, was given to patients.

Sampling of blood occurred at baseline, cycle 4 day 1, and cycle 7 day 1. Germline V lookup: CDR1 MDHEN, CDR2 SYDVKM. Trimming took off 7 bases at V and 2 bases at J, with 12 bases between the two ends. The CDR3 has 13 residues. Only in-frame clones appear in the TCRdb table, and some are missing; sequencing was by immunoSEQ multiplex PCR. The table lists approximately 49,000 clones, around 84% of them singletons. The clonotype was recovered from an adult with an advanced solid tumor such as melanoma, head and neck, liver or kidney cancer. The specimen was CD4+ or CD8+ T cells sorted from blood, collected in a trial of the OX40 agonist ivuxolimab. The V and J genes are TRBV28 and TRBJ2-7; a weak D match, TRBD1 (5 bases). CDR3 DNA: TGTGCCAGCAAAACAACAGGTACCTACGAGCAGTACTTC. Encoded protein: CASKTTGTYEQYF.